These T cell receptor beta chains were read from a single sample in a study of OX40 agonist ivuxolimab in advanced cancers. Sequencing was performed with immunoSEQ multiplex PCR; in TCRdb, only in-frame clones are kept and a portion is missing. The sample gives 70,000 to 80,000 clones, roughly 85% of which show up once; under 20% is in the top ten. Sequencing was performed on CD4+ or CD8+ T cells sorted from blood, taken in a trial of the OX40 agonist ivuxolimab. The receptors were gathered from an adult with an advanced solid tumor such as melanoma, head and neck, liver or kidney cancer. Each CDR3 is given with its conserved first and last residue.

v_call cdr3_aa
TRBV9 CASSVGLAGGAYNEQFF
TRBV6-1 CASTRADEQYF
TRBV7-9 CASSLAWGDNEQFF
TRBV28 CASSLDYGYTF
TRBV28 CASSPQGRSTDTQYF
TRBV18 CASSPELAGVYEQYF
TRBV19 CASSILLAGGADTQYF
TRBV2 CASSENWPKSYEQYF
TRBV10-3 CAIRDSAQGNEQFF
TRBV18 CASSPAGSGQPQHF
TRBV5-4 CASSLDTSNYGYTF
TRBV28 CASSLGVMRRGGNQETQYF
TRBV6-1 CASRENDEQFF
TRBV11-1 CASSQNRDPEAFF
TRBV6-1 CASSEAGTTYEQYF
TRBV19 CASSIYEQGADTQYF
TRBV7-9 CASSLGIATEQYF
TRBV19 CASSIRGSNIQYF
TRBV5-1 CASSWGAAGNGYTF
TRBV19 CASRRQGLASGSPTGANVLTF
TRBV7-9 CASSFFIGTEAFF
TRBV14 CASSQVGYEQFF
TRBV11-3 CASSRQVPGELFF
TRBV4-2 CASSPTTDYEQYF
TRBV19 CASHDRGRGDNSPLHF
TRBV5-1 CASSRRQGPNSGNTIYF
TRBV11-1 CASSPIRTGNTEAFF
TRBV13 CASRQRDRISYEQYF
TRBV4-2 CASSQGGVAGGNEQFF
TRBV2 CASKDSGGPYEQYF
TRBV5-4 CASSLDRNTEAFF
TRBV5-8 CASSPQNPFYAPQHF
TRBV29-1 CSVAQGDYEQYF
TRBV28 CASTPTSGRRYNEQFF
TRBV6-5 CASSSQGGGEQFF
TRBV19 CATSSSRTGGRGYTF